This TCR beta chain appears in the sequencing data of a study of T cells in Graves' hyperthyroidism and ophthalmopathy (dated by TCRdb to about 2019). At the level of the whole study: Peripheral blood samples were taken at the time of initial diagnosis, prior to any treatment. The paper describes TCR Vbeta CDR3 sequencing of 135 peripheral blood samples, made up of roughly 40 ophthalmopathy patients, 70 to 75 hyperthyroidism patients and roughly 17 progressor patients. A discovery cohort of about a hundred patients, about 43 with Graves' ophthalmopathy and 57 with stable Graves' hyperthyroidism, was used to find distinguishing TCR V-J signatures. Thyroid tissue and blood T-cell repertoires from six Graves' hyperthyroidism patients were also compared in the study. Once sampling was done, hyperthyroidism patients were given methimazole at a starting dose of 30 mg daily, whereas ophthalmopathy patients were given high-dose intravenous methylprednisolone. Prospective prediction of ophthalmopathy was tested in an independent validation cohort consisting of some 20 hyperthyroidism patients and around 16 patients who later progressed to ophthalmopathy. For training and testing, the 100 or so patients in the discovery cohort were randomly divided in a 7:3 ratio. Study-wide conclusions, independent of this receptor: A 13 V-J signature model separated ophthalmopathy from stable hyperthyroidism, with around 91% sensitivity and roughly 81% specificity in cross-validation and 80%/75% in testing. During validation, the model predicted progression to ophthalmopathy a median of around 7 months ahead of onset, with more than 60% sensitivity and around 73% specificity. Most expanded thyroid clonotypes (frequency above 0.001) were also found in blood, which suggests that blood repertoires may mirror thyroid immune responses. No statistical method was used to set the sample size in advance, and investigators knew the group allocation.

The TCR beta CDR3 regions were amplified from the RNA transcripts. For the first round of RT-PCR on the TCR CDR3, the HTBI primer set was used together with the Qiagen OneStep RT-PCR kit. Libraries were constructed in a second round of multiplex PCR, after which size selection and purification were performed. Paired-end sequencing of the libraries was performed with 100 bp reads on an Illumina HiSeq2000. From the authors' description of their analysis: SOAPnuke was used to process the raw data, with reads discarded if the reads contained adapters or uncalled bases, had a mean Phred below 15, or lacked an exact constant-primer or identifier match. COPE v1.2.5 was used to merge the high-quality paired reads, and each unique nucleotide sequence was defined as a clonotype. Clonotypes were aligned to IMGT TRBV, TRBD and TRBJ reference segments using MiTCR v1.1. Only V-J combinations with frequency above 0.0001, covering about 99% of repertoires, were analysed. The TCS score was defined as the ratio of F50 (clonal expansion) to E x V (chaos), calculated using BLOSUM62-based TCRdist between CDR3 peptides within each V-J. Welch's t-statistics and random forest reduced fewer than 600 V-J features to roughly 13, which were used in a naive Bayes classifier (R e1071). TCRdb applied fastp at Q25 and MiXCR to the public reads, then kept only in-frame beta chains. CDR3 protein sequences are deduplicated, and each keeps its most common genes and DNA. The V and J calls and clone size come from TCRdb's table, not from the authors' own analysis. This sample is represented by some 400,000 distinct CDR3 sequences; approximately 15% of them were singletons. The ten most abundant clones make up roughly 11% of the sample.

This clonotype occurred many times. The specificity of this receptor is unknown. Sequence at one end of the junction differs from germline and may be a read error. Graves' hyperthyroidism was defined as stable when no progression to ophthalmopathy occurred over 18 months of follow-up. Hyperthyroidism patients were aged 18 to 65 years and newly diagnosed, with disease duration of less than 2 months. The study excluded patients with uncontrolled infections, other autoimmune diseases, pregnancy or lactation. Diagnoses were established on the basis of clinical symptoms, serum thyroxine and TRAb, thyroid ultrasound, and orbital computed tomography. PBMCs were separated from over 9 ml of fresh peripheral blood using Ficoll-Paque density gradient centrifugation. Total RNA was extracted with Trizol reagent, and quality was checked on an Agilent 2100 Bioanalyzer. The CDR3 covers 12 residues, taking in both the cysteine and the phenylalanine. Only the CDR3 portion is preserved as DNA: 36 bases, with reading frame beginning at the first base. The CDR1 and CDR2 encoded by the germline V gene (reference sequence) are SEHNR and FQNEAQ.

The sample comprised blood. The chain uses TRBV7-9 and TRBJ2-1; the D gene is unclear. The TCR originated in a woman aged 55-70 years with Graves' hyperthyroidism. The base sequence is TGTGCCAGCAGCTTAGACTACCATGAGCAGTTCTTC. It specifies CASSLDYHEQFF.